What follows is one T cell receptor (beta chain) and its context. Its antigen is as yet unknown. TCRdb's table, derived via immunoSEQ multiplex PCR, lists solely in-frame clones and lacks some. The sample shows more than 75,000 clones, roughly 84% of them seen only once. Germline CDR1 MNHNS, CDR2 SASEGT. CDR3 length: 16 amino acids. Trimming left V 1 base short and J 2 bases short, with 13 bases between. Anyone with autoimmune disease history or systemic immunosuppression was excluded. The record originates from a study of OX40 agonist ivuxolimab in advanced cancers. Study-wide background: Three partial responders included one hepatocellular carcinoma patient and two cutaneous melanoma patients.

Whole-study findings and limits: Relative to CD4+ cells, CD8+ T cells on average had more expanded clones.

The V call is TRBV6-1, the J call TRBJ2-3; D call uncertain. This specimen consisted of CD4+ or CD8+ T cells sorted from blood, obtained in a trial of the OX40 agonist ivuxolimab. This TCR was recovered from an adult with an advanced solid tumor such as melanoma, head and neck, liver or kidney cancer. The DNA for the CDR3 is TGTGCCAGCAGTGAAGGTTCAGGAACCTACACAGATACGCAGTATTTT. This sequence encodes CASSEGSGTYTDTQYF.